The clone carrying this T cell receptor (beta chain) was observed a handful of times. Its antigen is still unknown. CDR1 and CDR2 from the germline V gene are SGHRS and YFSETQ. Deletions cut 4 bases from V and 6 bases from J, with 11 bases between. The CDR3 is 12 residues long. Reverse transcribing all isolated RNA meant expressed TCRB transcripts were sequenced. TCRdb's table, derived via immunoSEQ multiplex PCR, lists solely in-frame clones and lacks some. The sample gives around 300,000 clones, approximately 15% of which show up once; approximately 7% is in the top ten. This specimen belongs to a study of beta chain features in type 1 diabetes. Study-level points and caveats: Among patients with Type 1 diabetes, TCRB CDR3s were moderately but significantly shorter in every one of the four CD4+ subsets. Lower insertion and higher deletion counts appeared at VDJ junctions in type 1 diabetes patients.

The sequenced sample was central memory CD4+ T cells from blood. The clonotype was recovered from a man aged 30 to 45 in good health. This chain joins TRBV5-1 and TRBJ2-7; no firm D call. The CDR3: CASSNTVGEQYF. CDR3 nucleotides: TGCGCCAGCAGCAACACGGTGGGCGAGCAGTACTTC. Drawing the rest from reference TRBV5-1 and TRBJ2-7, the complete variable domain is KAGVTQTPRYLIKTRGQQVTLSCSPISGHRSVSWYQQTPGQGLQFLFEYFSETQRNKGNFPGRFSGRQFSNSRSEMNVSTLELGDSALYLCASSNTVGEQYFGPGTRLTVT.